This T cell receptor (beta chain) was profiled in a study of identical twins. V was cut by 6 bases and J by 0 bases, with 17 bases left in between. Germline assignment: CDR1 MNHEY and CDR2 SVGAGI. The CDR3 is 16 residues long. TCRdb redid the calling of the 5' RACE reads with MiXCR, one entry per CDR3 protein. Of 1.5 million to 2 million distinct CDR3 sequences in the sample, about 32% were seen once. This clonotype has more than one count but fewer than ten. This chain joins TRBV6-5 and TRBJ1-1; a weak D match, TRBD1 (5 bases). Sequencing was done on a sample of cord blood. The receptor was derived from a newborn girl in good health. The DNA for the CDR3 is TGTGCCAGCAGCCTAAACGCGGGGGAGGTGAACACTGAAGCTTTCTTT. The encoded protein is CASSLNAGEVNTEAFF.